Shown below are 13 T cell receptor beta chains from a single sample sequenced in a study of blood T cells in healthy people across ages. A second about 7 to 11 cycle PCR used barcoded and J-beta primers. Each CDR3 protein gets one entry after TCRdb re-called the 5' RACE reads with MiXCR. The sample has some 1.4 million distinct CDR3 sequences, around two fifths seen once. The sequencing sample was made of blood. The receptors originated from a woman in her late teens or twenties in good health.

In this sample, this clonotype turned up a few times. The chain carries TRBV15 and TRBJ1-5; no firm D call. The CDR3 loop spans 15 amino acids. The V end was cut by 3 bases, the J end by 0 bases, with 9 bases between. CDR1 and CDR2 (germline): LNHNV, YYDKDF (reference sequence). CDR3 DNA sequence: TGTGCCACCAGCAGTATACAATATAGCAATCAGCCCCAGCATTTT. Protein product: CATSSIQYSNQPQHF.

The sample holds a few counts of this clonotype. J is TRBJ2-5 and V is TRBV3-1; D is perhaps TRBD1 (6 bases). Trimming took 4 bases from V and 0 from J, leaving 12 bases between them. Germline V gene sequence: CDR1 LGHDT, CDR2 YNNKEL (reference sequence). The CDR3 covers 15 residues. CDR3 nucleotides: TGTGCCAGCAGCCCAGAGGGGGAGTACCAAGAGACCCAGTACTTC. Translating gives CASSPEGEYQETQYF.

V usage is TRBV7-8 and J usage is TRBJ1-1; 7 bases are shared with TRBD1. V was pared by 0 bases and J by 0 bases, with 10 bases of the junction left unmatched. The germline gives CDR1 SGHVS, CDR2 FQNEAQ. The length of the CDR3 is 18 residues. The CDR3, as DNA: TGTGCCAGCAGCTTAGCGAGGGGGACAGAGATACTGAACACTGAAGCTTTCTTT. Residues: CASSLARGTEILNTEAFF. Full variable domain (rest looked up from reference TRBV7-8 and TRBJ1-1): GAGVSQSPRYKVAKRGQDVALRCDPISGHVSLFWYQQALGQGPEFLTYFQNEAQLDKSGLPSDRFFAERPEGSVSTLKIQRTQQEDSAVYLCASSLARGTEILNTEAFFGQGTRLTVV.

The chain's CDR3 is CASSRWTSGDSYEQYF. DNA for the CDR3: TGTGCCAGCAGTAGATGGACTAGCGGAGACTCCTACGAGCAGTACTTC. The chain carries TRBV27 and TRBJ2-1, with 10 bases fitting TRBD2. Judging by the DNA end, TRBJ2-7 fits better; the J call may be wrong. Germline values: CDR1 MNHEY, CDR2 SMNVEV (reference sequence). This CDR3 contains 16 residues.

The chain is built from TRBV12-3 or TRBV12-4 and TRBJ2-5; no reliable D call. The CDR3 is made up of 11 amino acids. The germline V and J ends were trimmed by 6 bases and 9 bases, with 11 bases remaining between them. The CDR3 region is CASRLGLAQYF. The DNA of the CDR3 is TGTGCCAGCAGGCTCGGGTTGGCCCAGTACTTC.

The V call is TRBV2, the J call TRBJ2-3, with D unresolved. Germline V CDR1 and CDR2: SNHLY, FYNNEI. Trimming stripped 7 bases from V and 6 bases from J, with 17 bases between. This CDR3 comprises 14 residues. Written as DNA, the CDR3 is TGTGCCAGCACCCCTTGGTCCTCCGGGGATACGCAGTATTTT. Protein: CASTPWSSGDTQYF.

J is TRBJ1-1 and V is TRBV27; 7 bases agree with TRBD1. Germline CDR1 is MNHEY and CDR2 is SMNVEV (reference sequence). The CDR3 consists of 15 residues. Germline trimming cut 4 bases from V and 3 bases from J; bases unmatched to any gene: 8. The CDR3 DNA is TGTGCCAGCAGTTCAGGGGGGAAAGGTGACACTGAAGCTTTCTTT. Translating it yields CASSSGGKGDTEAFF.

This clonotype has just a few counts. The DNA of the CDR3 is TGTGCCAGCTGTGAGGACCCATATAACTATGGCTACACCTTC. Amino acid sequence: CASCEDPYNYGYTF. The rearrangement joins TRBV27 to TRBJ1-2; no clear D. CDR1 MNHEY and CDR2 SMNVEV come from the germline V gene (reference sequence). This CDR3 has 14 amino acids. The V end was cut by 8 bases, the J end by 1 base, with 14 bases between.

V usage is TRBV20-1 and J usage is TRBJ2-3; TRBD2 matches at 7 bases. The J segment lost 0 bases and the V segment lost 6 bases, leaving 18 bases of the junction unmatched. The germline V gene encodes CDR1 DFQATT and CDR2 SNEGSKA (reference sequence). There are 18 residues in the CDR3. This chain's CDR3 is CSAPFSGSKRSSTDTQYF. CDR3 nucleotide sequence: TGCAGTGCCCCCTTTAGCGGGTCCAAAAGATCTAGCACAGATACGCAGTATTTT.

This clonotype has more than one count but fewer than ten. The rearrangement links TRBV6-1 to TRBJ1-4; 7 bases agree with TRBD1. CDR3 length: 13 residues. Germline V lookup: CDR1 MNHNS, CDR2 SASEGT. V gave up 6 bases and J gave up 7 bases; unmatched junction bases: 5. The CDR3 sequence is CASSGSGGEKLFF. The CDR3 DNA reads TGTGCCAGCAGCGGATCAGGGGGTGAAAAACTGTTTTTT.

Many counts were recorded for this clonotype. DNA of the CDR3: TGTGCCAGCAGCCAAACGGGCAATCAGCCCCAGCATTTT. Translated, it gives CASSQTGNQPQHF. This chain uses TRBV3-1 with TRBJ1-5; no firm D call. The CDR3 consists of 13 residues. Trimming cost V 2 bases and J 2 bases, with 4 bases left between them. CDR1 is LGHDT and CDR2 is YNNKEL in the germline V gene (reference sequence). Full variable domain (rest looked up from reference TRBV3-1 and TRBJ1-5): DTAVSQTPKYLVTQMGNDKSIKCEQNLGHDTMYWYKQDSKKFLKIMFSYNNKELIINETVPNRFSPKSPDKAHLNLHINSLELGDSAVYFCASSQTGNQPQHFGDGTRLSIL.

The sample holds a few counts of this clonotype. The rearrangement links TRBV10-3 to TRBJ1-5; D unresolved. The CDR3 covers 13 residues. From germline, CDR1 is ENHRY and CDR2 SYGVKD. V was trimmed by 6 bases and J by 6 bases, leaving 12 bases between them. In nucleotides, the CDR3 is TGTGCCATCAGGGCAGGCGTGTCTCAGCCCCAGCATTTT. Amino acids: CAIRAGVSQPQHF.

This clonotype came up a few times. This chain uses TRBV6-1 with TRBJ2-5, with D possibly being TRBD1 (5 bases). The V and J ends lost 0 bases and 1 base respectively, with 12 bases between them. CDR3 size: 16 residues. The germline V gene encodes CDR1 MNHNS and CDR2 SASEGT. CDR3 sequence (DNA): TGTGCCAGCAGTGAAGCGCTAAAGGGGCCCCAAGAGACCCAGTACTTC. Its protein product is CASSEALKGPQETQYF.